The rows below give T cell receptor beta chains drawn from one sample of a study of post-analysis software for immune sequencing data. TCRdb re-called the PCR reads with MiXCR, one entry per CDR3 protein. The repertoire holds 650,000 to 850,000 distinct CDR3 sequences, approximately 57% seen once, with approximately 4.4% in the top ten. The sample consisted of blood. Every receptor here comes from a girl aged 10-17 years with multiple sclerosis. Both conserved end residues are part of each CDR3. The order of the fields is J gene, clone size, D gene, V gene, CDR3 protein, CDR3 DNA. The D gene is left open where the match is weak. For some rows the clone size is stated as once, few or many, or as a class when expanded; others skip it.

J gene: TRBJ1-2
clone size: few
D gene: .
V gene: TRBV6-5
CDR3 protein: CASSYSYGETHGYTF
CDR3 DNA: TGTGCCAGCAGTTACTCCTATGGGGAGACCCATGGCTACACCTTC

J gene: TRBJ2-7
clone size: .
D gene: TRBD1
V gene: TRBV19
CDR3 protein: CASSISRQGGYEQYF
CDR3 DNA: TGTGCCAGTAGTATATCTCGACAGGGGGGCTACGAGCAGTACTTC

J gene: TRBJ1-1
clone size: .
D gene: .
V gene: TRBV6-5
CDR3 protein: CASSTPAGRNTEAFF
CDR3 DNA: TGTGCCAGCAGTACGCCCGCAGGGAGGAACACTGAAGCTTTCTTT

J gene: TRBJ2-7
clone size: .
D gene: TRBD1
V gene: TRBV20-1
CDR3 protein: CSARPRDRTSYEQYF
CDR3 DNA: TGCAGTGCTAGACCGAGGGACAGGACCTCCTACGAGCAGTACTTC

J gene: TRBJ2-7
clone size: once
D gene: .
V gene: TRBV12-3/TRBV12-4
CDR3 protein: CASSPSRAEQYF
CDR3 DNA: TGTGCCAGCAGTCCCTCTAGAGCCGAGCAGTACTTC

J gene: TRBJ2-7
clone size: few
D gene: TRBD2
V gene: TRBV3-1
CDR3 protein: CASSQTTSRSSYEQYF
CDR3 DNA: TGTGCCAGCAGCCAGACGACTAGCAGGAGCTCCTACGAGCAGTACTTC

J gene: TRBJ2-1
clone size: .
D gene: TRBD1
V gene: TRBV4-1
CDR3 protein: CASSQGLGTDNNEQFF
CDR3 DNA: TGCGCCAGCAGCCAAGGACTCGGGACAGATAACAATGAGCAGTTCTTC

J gene: TRBJ2-3
clone size: .
D gene: .
V gene: TRBV7-2
CDR3 protein: CASSPSGGRVDTQYF
CDR3 DNA: TGTGCCAGCAGCCCCTCGGGGGGCCGGGTAGATACGCAGTATTTT

J gene: TRBJ2-1
clone size: .
D gene: TRBD2
V gene: TRBV10-3
CDR3 protein: CAIRDPSGRNNEQFF
CDR3 DNA: TGTGCCATCAGGGACCCCAGCGGGAGAAACAATGAGCAGTTCTTC

J gene: TRBJ2-5
clone size: .
D gene: TRBD2
V gene: TRBV2
CDR3 protein: CASRDSTSGVRETQYF
CDR3 DNA: TGTGCCAGCAGGGACTCGACTAGCGGGGTTCGGGAGACCCAGTACTTC

J gene: TRBJ2-1
clone size: .
D gene: TRBD2
V gene: TRBV5-1
CDR3 protein: CASSLEVAGGLKAGNEQFF
CDR3 DNA: TGCGCCAGCAGCTTGGAGGTAGCGGGAGGGCTTAAGGCGGGCAATGAGCAGTTCTTC

J gene: TRBJ2-1
clone size: .
D gene: TRBD2
V gene: TRBV20-1
CDR3 protein: CSATRGGAGGPHNEQFF
CDR3 DNA: TGCAGTGCTACCCGAGGAGGAGCGGGGGGACCTCACAATGAGCAGTTCTTC

J gene: TRBJ2-1
clone size: .
D gene: .
V gene: TRBV20-1
CDR3 protein: CSAIRGWGKNNEQFF
CDR3 DNA: TGCAGTGCTATTAGGGGATGGGGGAAAAACAATGAGCAGTTCTTC

J gene: TRBJ2-7
clone size: .
D gene: TRBD1
V gene: TRBV10-3
CDR3 protein: CAISNTGTGRSQGYEQYF
CDR3 DNA: TGTGCCATCAGTAACACCGGGACAGGGAGGTCCCAAGGGTACGAGCAGTACTTC

J gene: TRBJ1-2
clone size: few
D gene: .
V gene: TRBV15
CDR3 protein: CATSSGSAPANYGYTF
CDR3 DNA: TGTGCCACCAGCAGTGGGTCGGCCCCAGCTAACTATGGCTACACCTTC

J gene: TRBJ2-6
clone size: few
D gene: .
V gene: TRBV20-1
CDR3 protein: CSAPKSGPGANVLTF
CDR3 DNA: TGCAGTGCTCCCAAGTCAGGTCCTGGGGCCAACGTCCTGACTTTC

J gene: TRBJ2-5
clone size: .
D gene: .
V gene: TRBV12-3/TRBV12-4
CDR3 protein: CASSLPGAVETQYF
CDR3 DNA: TGTGCCAGCAGTTTGCCGGGGGCGGTTGAGACCCAGTACTTC

J gene: TRBJ2-3
clone size: once
D gene: .
V gene: TRBV3-1
CDR3 protein: CASSQGQGEYVTDTQYF
CDR3 DNA: TGTGCCAGCAGCCAAGGCCAAGGGGAGTATGTCACAGATACGCAGTATTTT

J gene: TRBJ2-1
clone size: few
D gene: .
V gene: TRBV15
CDR3 protein: CATSRDWRGIYNEQFF
CDR3 DNA: TGTGCCACCAGCAGAGATTGGAGGGGGATCTACAATGAGCAGTTCTTC